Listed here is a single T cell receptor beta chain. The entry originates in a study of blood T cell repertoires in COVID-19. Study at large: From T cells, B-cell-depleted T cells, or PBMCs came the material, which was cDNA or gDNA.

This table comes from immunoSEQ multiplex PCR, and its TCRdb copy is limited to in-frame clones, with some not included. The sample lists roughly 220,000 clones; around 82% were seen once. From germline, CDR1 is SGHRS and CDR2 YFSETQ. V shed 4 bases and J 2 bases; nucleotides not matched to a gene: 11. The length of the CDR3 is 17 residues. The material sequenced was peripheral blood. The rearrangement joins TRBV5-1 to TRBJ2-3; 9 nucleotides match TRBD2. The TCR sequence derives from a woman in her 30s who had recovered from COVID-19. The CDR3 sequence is CASSIASSGSITDTQYF. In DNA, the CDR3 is TGCGCCAGCAGCATCGCTAGTAGCGGGAGTATCACAGATACGCAGTATTTT. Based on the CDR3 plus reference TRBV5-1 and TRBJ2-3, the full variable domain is KAGVTQTPRYLIKTRGQQVTLSCSPISGHRSVSWYQQTPGQGLQFLFEYFSETQRNKGNFPGRFSGRQFSNSRSEMNVSTLELGDSALYLCASSIASSGSITDTQYFGPGTRLTVL.